Sequencing of this T cell receptor beta chain was carried out in a study of PD-1 blockade in classical Hodgkin lymphoma. Overall study: Intravenous nivolumab at 3 mg/kg was given to patients every 2 weeks.

Study observations and caveats: Complete responders' diversity at baseline resembled that of newly diagnosed patients.

CDR1 and CDR2 from the germline V gene are SQVTM and ANQGSEA. V was trimmed by 7 bases and J by 11 bases, leaving 15 bases between them. This CDR3 contains 12 residues. Patients all relapsed after autologous stem cell transplantation, and there was variation in brentuximab vedotin exposure. Magnetic depletion of non-target cells from thawed PBMCs yielded purified CD8+ T cells. The count of this clone is one. Its specificity is not known. Sequencing used immunoSEQ multiplex PCR; TCRdb keeps in-frame clones, though not all of them. The sample has approximately 2,800 clones, 70% to 75% seen once. The chain is built from TRBV29-1 and TRBJ1-6; tentative D call: TRBD1 (5 bases). The receptor was derived from a human donor with classical Hodgkin lymphoma. This specimen consisted of CD8+ T cells from blood, obtained at baseline. In DNA, the CDR3 is TGCAGCGCGGGGGGGGGATTCCCACCCCTCCACTTT. This encodes CSAGGGFPPLHF. Full variable domain (outside the CDR3, taken from reference TRBV29-1 and TRBJ1-6): SAVISQKPSRDICQRGTSLTIQCQVDSQVTMMFWYRQQPGQSLTLIATANQGSEATYESGFVIDKFPISRPNLTFSTLTVSNMSPEDSSIYLCSAGGGFPPLHFGNGTRLTVT.